Below, 30 T cell receptor beta chains from the same sample are listed, as sequenced in a study of T cell clonotyping in hematopoietic cell transplantation. Profiled with immunoSEQ multiplex PCR; TCRdb holds only in-frame clones, not every one. The sample comprises approximately 7,000 clones, around 88% of which are singletons, and 7.7% rests with the top ten. The sample was PBMCs, taken 100 days after allogeneic stem cell transplant. The receptors come from a male patient between 18 and 35 years old who had an allogeneic stem cell transplant from a related donor, so the T cells may come from the graft donor. Some clones in this sample may be carry-over from other donors' samples.

V usage is TRBV4-3 and J usage is TRBJ1-2; D gene ambiguous. Trimming pared 0 bases from V and 8 bases from J, leaving 13 bases between. There are 14 residues in the CDR3. Germline V gives CDR1 LGHNA, CDR2 YSLEER. CDR3 sequence reads: CASSQDRSAGGYTF. The CDR3, as DNA: TGCGCCAGCAGCCAAGACAGGTCGGCGGGGGGCTACACCTTC.

This chain joins TRBV11-2 and TRBJ2-5; no reliable D call. Germline lookup yields CDR1 SGHAT and CDR2 FQNNGV. The length of the CDR3 is 10 residues. V was shortened by 0 bases and J by 7 bases, with 0 bases between the two germline ends. The CDR3 here is CASSLETQYF. In nucleotides, the CDR3 is TGTGCCAGCAGCTTAGAGACCCAGTACTTC. Full variable domain (remainder filled in from reference TRBV11-2 and TRBJ2-5): EAGVAQSPRYKIIEKRQSVAFWCNPISGHATLYWYQQILGQGPKLLIQFQNNGVVDDSQLPKDRFSAERLKGVDSTLKIQPAKLEDSAVYLCASSLETQYFGPGTRLLVL.

This clone was detected only once. The chain combines TRBV7-9 with TRBJ2-5; D may be TRBD1 or TRBD2 (5 bases each). The CDR3 sequence is 15 residues long. Trimming cost V 5 bases and J 4 bases, with 17 bases left between them. The germline V gene has CDR1 SEHNR and CDR2 FQNEAQ (reference sequence). CDR3 DNA sequence: TGTGCCAGCAGCAGCTATGGGGGAGTAGGAGAGACCCAGTACTTC. It yields the protein CASSSYGGVGETQYF. Combining the CDR3 with reference TRBV7-9 and TRBJ2-5 gives the whole variable domain DTGVSQNPRHKITKRGQNVTFRCDPISEHNRLYWYRQTLGQGPEFLTYFQNEAQLEKSRLLSDRFSAERPKGSFSTLEIQRTEQGDSAMYLCASSSYGGVGETQYFGPGTRLLVL.

This rearrangement joins TRBV2 to TRBJ2-7, with TRBD1 identical over 8 bases. After removal of 6 bases from V and 3 bases from J, the junction contained 10 bases not matched to a gene. Germline values: CDR1 SNHLY, CDR2 FYNNEI. This CDR3 region has 15 residues. CDR3 DNA: TGTGCCAGCAGCTTTCCGGGACAGGCCTTCTACGAGCAGTACGTC. Its protein product is CASSFPGQAFYEQYV.

This clone was counted a few times. The rearrangement uses TRBV27 and TRBJ2-1, with 7 nucleotides matching TRBD2. Germline V gives CDR1 MNHEY, CDR2 SMNVEV (reference sequence). The CDR3 is made up of 16 amino acids. J was trimmed by 2 bases and V by 5 bases; bases with no gene match: 9. The CDR3 coding sequence is TGTGCCAGCAGTGGGGCTAGCGGTAAAGCCTACAATGAGCAGTTCTTC. Its protein product is CASSGASGKAYNEQFF.

V is TRBV11-2 and J is TRBJ1-2, with TRBD1 identical over 7 bases. Losses at the gene ends were 1 base for V and 3 bases for J; bases not matched to a gene: 2. The CDR3 consists of 14 residues. Germline V gene sequence: CDR1 SGHAT, CDR2 FQNNGV. The CDR3 bases are TGTGCCAGCAGCTTAGTCGGACAGGACTATGGCTACACCTTC. This sequence encodes CASSLVGQDYGYTF.

The chain joins TRBV4-1 to TRBJ1-1, with D unclear. The germline gives CDR1 MGHRA, CDR2 YSYEKL. The CDR3 has 14 amino acids. V gave up 0 bases and J gave up 0 bases, with 5 bases separating them. The CDR3, as DNA: TGCGCCAGCAGCCAAGACAGGATGAACACTGAAGCTTTCTTT. Amino acid sequence: CASSQDRMNTEAFF.

The chain employs TRBV6-5 and TRBJ1-1; 8 nucleotides agree with TRBD1. The V gene end was trimmed by 6 bases and the J gene end by 0 bases; junction bases not matched to a gene: 6. The CDR3 extends over 15 amino acids. Germline V gene lookup returns CDR1 MNHEY and CDR2 SVGAGI. The chain's CDR3 is CASSRDRTMNTEAFF. The DNA for the CDR3 is TGTGCCAGCAGCCGGGACAGGACCATGAACACTGAAGCTTTCTTT.

This rearrangement joins TRBV19 to TRBJ2-1; D gene ambiguous. V lost 4 bases and J 5 bases, leaving 6 bases between the germline ends. The CDR3 runs to 12 residues. Germline values: CDR1 LNHDA, CDR2 SQIVND (reference sequence). The CDR3 here is CASSRVDNEQFF. DNA for the CDR3: TGTGCCAGTAGTAGGGTGGACAATGAGCAGTTCTTC.

The chain recombines TRBV6-1 with TRBJ1-5; 10 bases fit TRBD1. CDR1 is MNHNS, CDR2 SASEGT, per germline. The CDR3 covers 15 residues. J lost 6 bases, V lost 3 bases, and 5 bases had no gene match. CDR3: CASSERGQGIQPQHF. The CDR3 coding sequence is TGTGCCAGCAGTGAGAGGGGACAGGGGATTCAGCCCCAGCATTTT.

The J gene is TRBJ2-4, the V gene TRBV19; the match to TRBD2 covers 7 bases. V was pared by 3 bases and J by 8 bases, with 25 bases of the junction left unmatched. CDR1 is LNHDA and CDR2 is SQIVND in the germline V gene (reference sequence). This CDR3 region has 20 residues. The CDR3: CASSMEVGRTWGLFRDIQYF. CDR3 coding DNA: TGTGCCAGTAGTATGGAGGTAGGCCGGACATGGGGACTATTTAGGGACATTCAGTACTTC.

This clone has only one observation. The chain uses TRBV2 and TRBJ2-5; TRBD2 agrees at 14 bases. The J segment lost 5 bases and the V segment lost 6 bases, leaving 11 bases of the junction unmatched. This CDR3 has 17 residues. Germline V gene data show CDR1 as SNHLY and CDR2 as FYNNEI. The CDR3 nucleotides are TGTGCCAGCAGGCGAAAGGGACTAGCGGGAGATCGCGAGACCCAGTACTTC. This codes for CASRRKGLAGDRETQYF.

This chain connects TRBV6-5 to TRBJ1-2; a possible D gene is TRBD1 (5 bases). The CDR3 contains 13 residues. CDR1 MNHEY and CDR2 SVGAGI come from the germline V gene. The germline V and J ends were trimmed by 4 bases and 7 bases, with 13 bases remaining between them. The CDR3 spells CASSSGTSSGYTF. CDR3 sequence (DNA): TGTGCCAGCAGTTCCGGGACTTCGAGTGGCTACACCTTC.

This chain links TRBV5-6 with TRBJ2-5, with D perhaps TRBD1 (5 bases). Deletions cut 1 base from V and 4 bases from J, with 11 bases between. The germline V gene has CDR1 SGHDT and CDR2 YYEEEE. The CDR3 loop spans 14 amino acids. The CDR3 region is CASSLRTIGETQYF. The CDR3 bases are TGTGCCAGCAGCTTGCGGACAATTGGAGAGACCCAGTACTTC.

The CDR3 DNA follows: TGCAGCGTAGGGGTATCTAGGATCTACGAGCAGTACGTC. It yields the protein CSVGVSRIYEQYV. The chain links TRBV29-1 to TRBJ2-7, with D possibly TRBD1 on 5 matching bases. This CDR3 has 13 residues. CDR1 and CDR2 from the germline V gene are SQVTM and ANQGSEA. V lost 6 bases and J 3 bases, leaving 15 bases between the germline ends.

V and J are TRBV7-2 and TRBJ2-2; D remains ambiguous. The CDR3 has 16 residues. V dropped 0 bases and J dropped 1 base, with 9 bases sitting between them. The V gene's germline CDR1 is SGHTA and CDR2 FQGNSA. CDR3: CASSLAGKGNTGELFF. In DNA form, the CDR3 reads TGTGCCAGCAGCTTAGCAGGGAAGGGGAACACCGGGGAGCTGTTTTTT. Based on the CDR3 plus reference TRBV7-2 and TRBJ2-2, the full variable domain is GAGVSQSPSNKVTEKGKDVELRCDPISGHTALYWYRQSLGQGLEFLIYFQGNSAPDKSGLPSDRFSAERTGGSVSTLTIQRTQQEDSAVYLCASSLAGKGNTGELFFGEGSRLTVL.

The V and J genes are TRBV7-8 and TRBJ2-7; D possibly uses TRBD1 or TRBD2 (6 bases each). Deletions cut 1 base from V and 5 bases from J, with 12 bases between. Per germline, CDR1 SGHVS and CDR2 FQNEAQ. The CDR3 contains 14 residues. The CDR3 DNA sequence: TGTGCCAGCAGCTTAGTGAGGGGGGCCGACGAGCAGTACGTC. The encoded protein is CASSLVRGADEQYV.

The V call is TRBV11-2, the J call TRBJ2-7; a weak D match, TRBD1 (6 bases). The CDR3 is 15 residues long. Germline V gene lookup returns CDR1 SGHAT and CDR2 FQNNGV. Trimming pared 4 bases from V and 6 bases from J, leaving 19 bases between. This chain's CDR3 is CASSSLQGRASEQYV. The CDR3 nucleotides read TGTGCCAGCAGCTCCTTACAGGGCAGGGCATCCGAGCAGTACGTC.

The chain recombines TRBV19 with TRBJ1-4; TRBD1 aligns across 8 bases. CDR1 LNHDA and CDR2 SQIVND come from the germline V gene (reference sequence). The CDR3 is 15 amino acids. The ends lost 4 bases at V and 7 bases at J; junction bases unmatched: 8. In DNA form, the CDR3 reads TGTGCCAGTAGTACGAGGACAGGGTGGAGTGAAAAACTGTTTTTT. Protein: CASSTRTGWSEKLFF.

This clone has more than one count but fewer than ten. The chain couples TRBV5-4 to TRBJ1-1; D is undetermined. The CDR3 loop spans 14 amino acids. Germline CDR1 and CDR2: SGHNT and YYREEE (reference sequence). The ends were cut back, 0 bases at V and 5 bases at J, with 11 bases in the middle. In DNA form, the CDR3 reads TGTGCCAGCAGCTTGGCCGGCAGGCATACTGAAGCTTTCTTT. Protein sequence: CASSLAGRHTEAFF.

This clone was seen a few times. The chain links TRBV19 to TRBJ2-1, with 14 bases fitting TRBD2. The V gene end was trimmed by 7 bases and the J gene end by 8 bases; junction bases not matched to a gene: 13. CDR1 is LNHDA, CDR2 SQIVND, per germline (reference sequence). This CDR3 region has 17 residues. The DNA of the CDR3 is TGTGCCAGTATGGGACTAGCGGGAGCTGGTTATGGGTATGAGCAGTTCTTC. This sequence encodes CASMGLAGAGYGYEQFF.

V is TRBV27 and J is TRBJ2-3, with a tentative D call TRBD2 (6 bases). Germline-derived CDR1 and CDR2 are MNHEY and SMNVEV (reference sequence). This CDR3 contains 11 residues. The V end was cut by 8 bases, the J end by 7 bases, with 10 bases between. The DNA of the CDR3 is TGTGCCAGCGCCCGCGGGAATACGCAGTATTTT. Its translation is CASARGNTQYF.

The chain carries TRBV5-4 and TRBJ2-1; 9 bases line up with TRBD1. This CDR3 is 14 amino acids long. Germline V gene lookup returns CDR1 SGHNT and CDR2 YYREEE (reference sequence). V was clipped by 2 bases and J by 8 bases; unmatched bases: 5. The CDR3 spells CASSFGDRDHEQFF. CDR3 nucleotides: TGTGCCAGCAGCTTCGGGGACAGGGACCATGAGCAGTTCTTC.

The V gene is TRBV11-3, the J gene TRBJ1-2; D is ambiguous. The CDR3 spans 12 residues. Per the germline V gene, CDR1 is SGHNT and CDR2 is YENEEA. V lost 5 bases, J lost 3 bases, and 7 bases lay in between. The CDR3 DNA reads as TGTGCCAGCAGCCAGTCCGACTATGGCTACACCTTC. Protein: CASSQSDYGYTF.

The chain couples TRBV28 to TRBJ1-3; no definite D call. Trimming left V 7 bases short and J 2 bases short, with 9 bases between. This CDR3 comprises 13 residues. The V gene's germline CDR1 is MDHEN and CDR2 SYDVKM. In nucleotides, the CDR3 is TGTGCCAGCATCGGATCTGCTGGAAACACCATATATTTT. Encoded protein: CASIGSAGNTIYF.

V and J are TRBV6-5 and TRBJ2-5; possible D gene TRBD1, 6 bases. The CDR3 is 11 amino acids. CDR1 MNHEY and CDR2 SVGAGI come from the germline V gene. V lost 7 bases, J lost 5 bases, and 8 bases lay in between. The CDR3 coding sequence is TGTGCCAGCAACAGGGTGGAGACCCAGTACTTC. Protein sequence: CASNRVETQYF.

This clone is a singleton in its sample. This sequence joins TRBV4-3 and TRBJ1-1, with TRBD1 as a possible D gene (5 bases). This CDR3 is built from 14 residues. V lost 1 base and J 5 bases, leaving 11 bases between the germline ends. Germline assignment: CDR1 LGHNA and CDR2 YSLEER. CDR3 in DNA: TGCGCCAGCAGCCAAGTCTTCCGGGGGACTGAAGCTTTCTTT. This translates into CASSQVFRGTEAFF.

This rearrangement joins TRBV7-9 to TRBJ1-3; D uncertain. Germline CDR1 reads SEHNR; CDR2 reads FQNEAQ (reference sequence). V was clipped by 3 bases and J by 2 bases, with 2 bases between them. This CDR3 is built from 12 residues. The CDR3 nucleotides are TGTGCCAGCAGCTTCCCTGGAAACACCATATATTTT. This translates into CASSFPGNTIYF.

The V call is TRBV19, the J call TRBJ1-3; maybe TRBD1 (5 bases). V lost 5 bases, J lost 4 bases, and 18 bases lay in between. The germline V gene encodes CDR1 LNHDA and CDR2 SQIVND (reference sequence). The CDR3 loop spans 16 amino acids. As DNA, the CDR3 is TGTGCCAGTAGTGGGGGGACTCCAGGCCCCGGAAACACCATATATTTT. Its protein product is CASSGGTPGPGNTIYF.

V usage is TRBV11-3 and J usage is TRBJ2-2; 9 bases agree with TRBD2. The CDR3 length is 16 residues. Germline V gene data show CDR1 as SGHNT and CDR2 as YENEEA. J gave up 2 bases and V 4 bases, and 5 bases lay outside the gene matches. CDR3 sequence (DNA): TGTGCCAGCAGCTCTAGCGGGACAAGAAACACCGGGGAGCTGTTTTTT. This codes for CASSSSGTRNTGELFF. Together with reference TRBV11-3 and TRBJ2-2, the CDR3 gives the full variable domain: EAGVVQSPRYKIIEKKQPVAFWCNPISGHNTLYWYLQNLGQGPELLIRYENEEAVDDSQLPKDRFSAERLKGVDSTLKIQPAELGDSAVYLCASSSSGTRNTGELFFGEGSRLTVL.